Sequencing of this T cell receptor beta chain was carried out in a study of blood T cell repertoires in COVID-19. This clone was seen more than once but under ten times. The junction and the germline gene differ at one end; a read error may be behind it. Only in-frame clones appear in the TCRdb table, and some are missing; sequencing was by immunoSEQ multiplex PCR. In the table there are about 170,000 clones, about 91% of which are singletons. There are 15 residues in the CDR3. CDR1 MDHEN and CDR2 SYDVKM come from the germline V gene. Sample: PBMCs or T cells enriched from blood (not recorded which). This chain connects TRBV28 to TRBJ1-5, with 9 bases identical to TRBD1. The TCR originated in a young woman who had recovered from COVID-19. The chain's CDR3 is CASCFPGTGNQPQHF. The CDR3 DNA sequence: TGTGCCAGCTGTTTTCCGGGGACAGGGAATCAGCCCCAGCATTTT.